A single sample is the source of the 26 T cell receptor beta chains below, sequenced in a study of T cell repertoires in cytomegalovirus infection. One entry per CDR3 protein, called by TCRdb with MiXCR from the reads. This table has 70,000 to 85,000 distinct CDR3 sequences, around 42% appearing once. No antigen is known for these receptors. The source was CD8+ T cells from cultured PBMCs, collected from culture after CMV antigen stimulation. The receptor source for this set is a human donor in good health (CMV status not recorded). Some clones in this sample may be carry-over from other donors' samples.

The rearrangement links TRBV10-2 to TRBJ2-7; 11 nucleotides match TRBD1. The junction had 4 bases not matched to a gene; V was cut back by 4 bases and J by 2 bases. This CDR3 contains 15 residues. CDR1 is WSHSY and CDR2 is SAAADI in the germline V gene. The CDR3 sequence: CASSGDRGDTYEQYF. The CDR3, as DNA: TGCGCCAGCAGTGGGGACAGGGGGGACACCTACGAGCAGTACTTC.

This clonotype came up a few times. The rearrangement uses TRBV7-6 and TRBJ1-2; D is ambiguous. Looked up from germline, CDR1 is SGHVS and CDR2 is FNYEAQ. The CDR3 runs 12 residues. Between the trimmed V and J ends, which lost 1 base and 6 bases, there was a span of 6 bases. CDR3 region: CASSLGQNGYTF. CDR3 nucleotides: TGTGCCAGCAGCTTAGGCCAGAATGGCTACACCTTC.

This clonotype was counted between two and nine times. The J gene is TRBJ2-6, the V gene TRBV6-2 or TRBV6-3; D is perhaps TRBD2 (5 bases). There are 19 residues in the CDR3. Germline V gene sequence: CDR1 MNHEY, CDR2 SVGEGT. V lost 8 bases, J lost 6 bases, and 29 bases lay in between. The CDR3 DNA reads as TGTGCCAGCCGACGAGGGCAGGCCCACCTTTATCTGGAGGCCAACGTCCTGACTTTC. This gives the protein CASRRGQAHLYLEANVLTF.

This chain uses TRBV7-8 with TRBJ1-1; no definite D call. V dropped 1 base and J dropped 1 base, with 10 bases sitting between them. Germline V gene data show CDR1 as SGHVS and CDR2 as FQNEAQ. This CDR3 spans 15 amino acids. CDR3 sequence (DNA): TGTGCCAGCAGCTTAGGTTTTGTAGAGAACACTGAAGCTTTCTTT. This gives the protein CASSLGFVENTEAFF.

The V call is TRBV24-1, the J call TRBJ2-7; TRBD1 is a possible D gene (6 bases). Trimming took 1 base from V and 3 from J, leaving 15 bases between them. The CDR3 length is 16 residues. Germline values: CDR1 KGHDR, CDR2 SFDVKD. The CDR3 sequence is CATSDFRQGQGYEQYF. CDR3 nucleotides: TGTGCCACCAGTGATTTCCGTCAGGGGCAAGGCTACGAGCAGTACTTC.

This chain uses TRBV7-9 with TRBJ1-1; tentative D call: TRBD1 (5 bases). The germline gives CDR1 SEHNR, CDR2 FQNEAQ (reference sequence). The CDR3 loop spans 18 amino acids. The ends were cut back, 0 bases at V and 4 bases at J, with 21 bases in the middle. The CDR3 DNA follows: TGTGCCAGCAGCTTAGCGGCGGGGGACTACGTCTACGGCACTGAAGCTTTCTTT. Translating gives CASSLAAGDYVYGTEAFF.

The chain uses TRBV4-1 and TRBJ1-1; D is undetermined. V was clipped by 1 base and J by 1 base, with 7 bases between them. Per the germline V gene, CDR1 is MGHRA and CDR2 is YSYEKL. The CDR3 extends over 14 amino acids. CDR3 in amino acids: CASSQVIANTEAFF. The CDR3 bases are TGCGCCAGCAGCCAAGTAATTGCGAACACTGAAGCTTTCTTT.

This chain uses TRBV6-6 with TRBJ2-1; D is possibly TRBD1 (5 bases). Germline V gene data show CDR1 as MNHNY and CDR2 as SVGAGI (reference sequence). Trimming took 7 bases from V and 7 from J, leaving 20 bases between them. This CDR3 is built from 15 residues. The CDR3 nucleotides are TGTGCCAGCAAAGTTTCGGTTTGGGGCTCGAATGAGCAGTTCTTC. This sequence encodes CASKVSVWGSNEQFF.

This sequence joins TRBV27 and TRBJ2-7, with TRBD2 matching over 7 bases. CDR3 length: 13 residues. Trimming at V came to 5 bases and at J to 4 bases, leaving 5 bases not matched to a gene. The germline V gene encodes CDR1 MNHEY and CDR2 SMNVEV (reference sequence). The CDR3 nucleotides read TGTGCCAGCAGTCTAGCGGTGACGTACGAGCAGTACTTC. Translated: CASSLAVTYEQYF.

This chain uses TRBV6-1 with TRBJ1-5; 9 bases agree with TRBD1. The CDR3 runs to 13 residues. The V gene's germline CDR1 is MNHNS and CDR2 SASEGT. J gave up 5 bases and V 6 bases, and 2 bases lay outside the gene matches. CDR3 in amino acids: CASSGQGHQPQHF. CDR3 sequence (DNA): TGTGCCAGCAGCGGACAGGGGCATCAGCCCCAGCATTTT.

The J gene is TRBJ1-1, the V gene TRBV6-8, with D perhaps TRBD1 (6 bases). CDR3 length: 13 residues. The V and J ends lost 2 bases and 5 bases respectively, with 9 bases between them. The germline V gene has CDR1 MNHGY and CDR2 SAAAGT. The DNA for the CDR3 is TGTGCCAGCAGTTACGAGGGGGTTACTGAAGCTTTCTTT. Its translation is CASSYEGVTEAFF.

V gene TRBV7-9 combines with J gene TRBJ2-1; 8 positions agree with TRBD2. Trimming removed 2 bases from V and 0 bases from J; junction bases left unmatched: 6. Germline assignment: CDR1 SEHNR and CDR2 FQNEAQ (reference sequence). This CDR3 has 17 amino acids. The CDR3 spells CASSLWVAGSSYNEQFF. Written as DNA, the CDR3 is TGTGCCAGCAGCTTATGGGTAGCGGGGTCCTCCTACAATGAGCAGTTCTTC.

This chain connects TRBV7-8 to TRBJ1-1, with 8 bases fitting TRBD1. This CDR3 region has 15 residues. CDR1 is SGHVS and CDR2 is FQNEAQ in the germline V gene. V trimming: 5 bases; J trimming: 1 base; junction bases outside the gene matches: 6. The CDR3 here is CASSPQGVTNTEAFF. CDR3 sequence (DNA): TGTGCCAGCAGCCCACAGGGGGTTACGAACACTGAAGCTTTCTTT.

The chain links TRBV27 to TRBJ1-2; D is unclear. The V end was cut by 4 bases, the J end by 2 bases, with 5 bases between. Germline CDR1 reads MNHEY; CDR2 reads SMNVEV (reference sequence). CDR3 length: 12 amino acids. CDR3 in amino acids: CASSSGNYGYTF. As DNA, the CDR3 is TGTGCCAGCAGTTCTGGCAACTATGGCTACACCTTC.

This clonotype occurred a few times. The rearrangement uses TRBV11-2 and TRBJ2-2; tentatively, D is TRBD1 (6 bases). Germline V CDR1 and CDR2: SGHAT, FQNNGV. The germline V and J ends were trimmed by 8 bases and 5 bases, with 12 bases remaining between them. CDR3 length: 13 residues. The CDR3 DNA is TGTGCCAGCCACCGTACAGGGACCGGGGAGCTGTTTTTT. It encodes CASHRTGTGELFF. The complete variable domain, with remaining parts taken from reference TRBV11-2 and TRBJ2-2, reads EAGVAQSPRYKIIEKRQSVAFWCNPISGHATLYWYQQILGQGPKLLIQFQNNGVVDDSQLPKDRFSAERLKGVDSTLKIQPAKLEDSAVYLCASHRTGTGELFFGEGSRLTVL.

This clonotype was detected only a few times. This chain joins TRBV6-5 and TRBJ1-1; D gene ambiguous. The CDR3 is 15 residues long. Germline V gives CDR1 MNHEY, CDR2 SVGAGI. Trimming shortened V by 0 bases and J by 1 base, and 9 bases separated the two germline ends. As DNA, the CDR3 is TGTGCCAGCAGTTACTCGATGACGGGGAACACTGAAGCTTTCTTT. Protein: CASSYSMTGNTEAFF.

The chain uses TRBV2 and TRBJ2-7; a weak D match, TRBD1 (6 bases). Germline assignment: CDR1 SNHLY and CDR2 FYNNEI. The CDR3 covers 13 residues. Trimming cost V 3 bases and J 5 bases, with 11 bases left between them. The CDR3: CASSEWQGNEQYF. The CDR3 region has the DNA TGTGCCAGCAGTGAGTGGCAGGGGAACGAGCAGTACTTC.

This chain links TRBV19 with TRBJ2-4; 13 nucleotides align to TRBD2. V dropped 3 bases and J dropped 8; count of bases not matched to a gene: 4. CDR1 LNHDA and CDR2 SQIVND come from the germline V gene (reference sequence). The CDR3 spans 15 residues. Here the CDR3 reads CASSIALAGGDIQYF. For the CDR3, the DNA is TGTGCCAGTAGTATCGCACTAGCGGGGGGGGACATTCAGTACTTC.

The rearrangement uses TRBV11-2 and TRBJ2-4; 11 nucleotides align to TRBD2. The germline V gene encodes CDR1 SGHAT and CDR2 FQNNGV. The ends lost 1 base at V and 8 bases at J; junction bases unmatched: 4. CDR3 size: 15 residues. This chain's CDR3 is CASSLGLAGGYIQYF. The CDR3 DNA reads TGTGCCAGCAGCTTAGGGCTAGCGGGGGGTTACATTCAGTACTTC. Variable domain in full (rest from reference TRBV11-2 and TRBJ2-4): EAGVAQSPRYKIIEKRQSVAFWCNPISGHATLYWYQQILGQGPKLLIQFQNNGVVDDSQLPKDRFSAERLKGVDSTLKIQPAKLEDSAVYLCASSLGLAGGYIQYFGAGTRLSVL.

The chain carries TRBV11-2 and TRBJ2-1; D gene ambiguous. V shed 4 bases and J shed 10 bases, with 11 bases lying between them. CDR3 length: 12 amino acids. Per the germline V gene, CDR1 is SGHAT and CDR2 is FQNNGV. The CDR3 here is CASSYGPPEQFF. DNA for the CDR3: TGTGCCAGCAGCTATGGACCGCCGGAGCAGTTCTTC.

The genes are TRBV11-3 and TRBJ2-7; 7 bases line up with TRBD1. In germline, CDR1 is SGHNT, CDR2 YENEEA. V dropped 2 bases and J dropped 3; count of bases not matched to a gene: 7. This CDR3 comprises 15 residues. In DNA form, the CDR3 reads TGTGCCAGCAGCTTAAGGGACAGTCCTTTCTACGAGCAGTACTTC. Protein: CASSLRDSPFYEQYF.

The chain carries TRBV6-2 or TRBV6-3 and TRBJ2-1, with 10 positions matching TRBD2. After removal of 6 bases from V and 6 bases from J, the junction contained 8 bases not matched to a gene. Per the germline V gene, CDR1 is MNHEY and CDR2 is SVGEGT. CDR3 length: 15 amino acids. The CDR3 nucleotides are TGTGCCAGCAGCACCCCAGCGGGGGGGCCCAATGAGCAGTTCTTC. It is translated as CASSTPAGGPNEQFF.

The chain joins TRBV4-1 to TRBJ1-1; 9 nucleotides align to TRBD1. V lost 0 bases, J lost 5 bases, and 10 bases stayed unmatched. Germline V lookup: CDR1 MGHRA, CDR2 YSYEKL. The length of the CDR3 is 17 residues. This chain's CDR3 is CASSQDGQGIGGTEAFF. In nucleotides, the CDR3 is TGCGCCAGCAGCCAAGATGGACAGGGGATCGGTGGGACTGAAGCTTTCTTT.

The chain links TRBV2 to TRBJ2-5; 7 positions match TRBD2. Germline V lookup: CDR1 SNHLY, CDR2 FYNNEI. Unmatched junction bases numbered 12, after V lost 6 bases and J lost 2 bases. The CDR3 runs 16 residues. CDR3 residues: CASRDRASGVQETQYF. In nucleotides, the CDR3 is TGTGCCAGCAGGGACCGAGCTAGCGGCGTACAAGAGACCCAGTACTTC.

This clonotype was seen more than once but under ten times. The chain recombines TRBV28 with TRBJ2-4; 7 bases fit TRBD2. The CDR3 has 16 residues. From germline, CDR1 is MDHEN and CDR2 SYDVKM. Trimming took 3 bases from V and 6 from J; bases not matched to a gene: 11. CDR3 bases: TGTGCCAGCAGTTTTTTGGATCGGGGAGGGAGAAACATTCAGTACTTC. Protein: CASSFLDRGGRNIQYF.

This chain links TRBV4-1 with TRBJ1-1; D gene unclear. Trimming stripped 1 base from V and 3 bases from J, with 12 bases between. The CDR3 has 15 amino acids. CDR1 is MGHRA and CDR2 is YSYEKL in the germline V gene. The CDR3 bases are TGCGCCAGCAGCCAAGTGGCGCAGAGGGACACTGAAGCTTTCTTT. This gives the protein CASSQVAQRDTEAFF.